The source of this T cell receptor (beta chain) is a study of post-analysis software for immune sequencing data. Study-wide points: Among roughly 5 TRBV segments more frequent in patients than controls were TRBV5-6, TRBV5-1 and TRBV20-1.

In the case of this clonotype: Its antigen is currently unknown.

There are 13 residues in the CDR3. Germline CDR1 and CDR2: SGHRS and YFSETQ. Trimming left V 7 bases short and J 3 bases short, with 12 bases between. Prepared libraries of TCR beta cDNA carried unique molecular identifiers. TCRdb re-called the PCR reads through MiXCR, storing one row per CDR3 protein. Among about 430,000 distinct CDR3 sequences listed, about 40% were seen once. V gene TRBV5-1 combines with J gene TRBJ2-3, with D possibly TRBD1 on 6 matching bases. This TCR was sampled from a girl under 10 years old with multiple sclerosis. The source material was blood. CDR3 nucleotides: TGCGCCAGCGCCGGACAGTCGACAGATACGCAGTATTTT. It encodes CASAGQSTDTQYF.